This TCR beta chain was observed in a study of T cell changes during pregnancy in multiple sclerosis (dated by TCRdb to between 2018 and 2021). Study-level background: In women with multiple sclerosis, the researchers looked at how the T cell repertoire shifted as pregnancy progressed.

V gives up 0 bases and J gives up 2 bases, and the segment between their germline ends measures 11 bases. The germline V gene specifies MGHRA as CDR1 and YSYEKL as CDR2. Including cysteine and phenylalanine, the CDR3 has 17 amino acids. The entry retains the CDR3 DNA only, 51 bases that are in frame from base 1. The library was generated by the immunoSEQ multiplex PCR assay. In its TCRdb copy, this immuneACCESS table keeps in-frame sequences only and misses some clones. Where compared with another copy, unresolved V genes explain less than half of these, and the others have no known cause. Recorded for this sample are 60,000 to 75,000 clones; roughly 92% of them occurred a single time. In total, the top ten clones hold 2.5% to 4% of the sample. This clone was observed once. Its recognized antigen is unknown. Base-call qualities are not available, and no considerably larger clone is one nucleotide away.

Sequences were derived from CD8+ T cells from peripheral blood mononuclear cells, sampled in the second trimester of pregnancy. The origin of this receptor is a female donor with multiple sclerosis, enrolled in a pregnancy study. The receptor chain draws on TRBV4-1 and TRBJ2-6; a weak D assignment points to TRBD2 (6 bases agree). The CDR3 reads CASSQDGGNPGANVLTF. Here is the DNA: TGCGCCAGCAGCCAAGATGGGGGGAACCCTGGGGCCAACGTCCTGACTTTC.